A selection of T cell receptor beta chains follows, all from one sample in a study of shared clonotypes between healthy human individuals. Produced via immunoSEQ multiplex PCR; TCRdb's table is partial and in-frame only. This table has over 850,000 clones, around 78% appearing once. Specimen: memory CD4+ T cells from PBMCs. The origin of the receptors is a man younger than 35 in good health. Some clones in this sample may be carry-over from other donors' samples. CDR3s include the opening cysteine and the closing phenylalanine or tryptophan. The order of the fields is V gene, J gene, CDR3 protein.

v_call: TRBV18; j_call: TRBJ2-1; cdr3_aa: CASSPPTDLTYNEQFF
v_call: TRBV5-1; j_call: TRBJ1-1; cdr3_aa: CASSWGTENTEAFF
v_call: TRBV5-4; j_call: TRBJ2-2; cdr3_aa: CASSPSGSWTGELFF
v_call: TRBV29-1; j_call: TRBJ2-1; cdr3_aa: CSVGGRAYNEQFF
v_call: TRBV2; j_call: TRBJ1-5; cdr3_aa: CASSPESGDQPQHF
v_call: TRBV19; j_call: TRBJ2-2; cdr3_aa: CASSFARNTGELFF
v_call: TRBV7-3; j_call: TRBJ2-1; cdr3_aa: CASSLNLAGDNEQFF
v_call: TRBV11-2; j_call: TRBJ1-6; cdr3_aa: CASRTPGQPSNSPLHF
v_call: TRBV9; j_call: TRBJ1-3; cdr3_aa: CASSAPGNLGNTIYF
v_call: TRBV5-6; j_call: TRBJ1-1; cdr3_aa: CASSTFDMGHTEAFF
v_call: TRBV7-9; j_call: TRBJ2-5; cdr3_aa: CASSYRLAQETQYF
v_call: TRBV28; j_call: TRBJ2-1; cdr3_aa: CASTPPGGRRNEQFF
v_call: TRBV9; j_call: TRBJ2-3; cdr3_aa: CASSAQELTGGPHTDTQYF
v_call: TRBV18; j_call: TRBJ1-2; cdr3_aa: CASSPGGHGYTF
v_call: TRBV19; j_call: TRBJ2-7; cdr3_aa: CASAGGTATYEQYF
v_call: TRBV7-3; j_call: TRBJ2-2; cdr3_aa: CASSLGHQGRAELFF
v_call: TRBV9; j_call: TRBJ2-3; cdr3_aa: CASSFWDRNTDTQYF
v_call: TRBV5-6; j_call: TRBJ2-7; cdr3_aa: CASSLPWVLFF
v_call: TRBV18; j_call: TRBJ2-6; cdr3_aa: CASSPRQGINSGANVLTF
v_call: TRBV4-3; j_call: TRBJ2-3; cdr3_aa: CASSQEAGRLKDTQYF
v_call: TRBV5-8; j_call: TRBJ1-5; cdr3_aa: CASSSGPPNSNQPQHF
v_call: TRBV5-8; j_call: TRBJ1-2; cdr3_aa: CASSSTRIPSRYTF
v_call: TRBV6-1; j_call: TRBJ2-2; cdr3_aa: CASSDRGAITGELFF
v_call: TRBV9; j_call: TRBJ2-5; cdr3_aa: CASSDNREAGSETQYF
v_call: TRBV6-5; j_call: TRBJ2-4; cdr3_aa: CASSSGLGAKNIQYF
v_call: TRBV5-1; j_call: TRBJ2-3; cdr3_aa: CASRLAGVTDTQYF
v_call: TRBV2; j_call: TRBJ2-5; cdr3_aa: CASSGEETQYF
v_call: TRBV7-3; j_call: TRBJ1-5; cdr3_aa: CASSLTREGQPQHF
v_call: TRBV28; j_call: TRBJ1-1; cdr3_aa: CASSSSTGRFEAFF
v_call: TRBV2; j_call: TRBJ2-1; cdr3_aa: CASSEGKGGNEQFF
v_call: TRBV9; j_call: TRBJ2-7; cdr3_aa: CASSVEEGRVYEQYF
v_call: TRBV11-2; j_call: TRBJ2-7; cdr3_aa: CASSTHPPSGGMEYEQYF
v_call: TRBV14; j_call: TRBJ2-1; cdr3_aa: CASSAQTSGLYNEQFF
v_call: TRBV11-3; j_call: TRBJ1-4; cdr3_aa: CASSLGTGLSNEKLFF
v_call: TRBV18; j_call: TRBJ2-7; cdr3_aa: CASSPTFREQYF
v_call: TRBV28; j_call: TRBJ1-3; cdr3_aa: CASSLYGNALGTIYF
v_call: TRBV19; j_call: TRBJ1-2; cdr3_aa: CASSSPGRVNYGYTF